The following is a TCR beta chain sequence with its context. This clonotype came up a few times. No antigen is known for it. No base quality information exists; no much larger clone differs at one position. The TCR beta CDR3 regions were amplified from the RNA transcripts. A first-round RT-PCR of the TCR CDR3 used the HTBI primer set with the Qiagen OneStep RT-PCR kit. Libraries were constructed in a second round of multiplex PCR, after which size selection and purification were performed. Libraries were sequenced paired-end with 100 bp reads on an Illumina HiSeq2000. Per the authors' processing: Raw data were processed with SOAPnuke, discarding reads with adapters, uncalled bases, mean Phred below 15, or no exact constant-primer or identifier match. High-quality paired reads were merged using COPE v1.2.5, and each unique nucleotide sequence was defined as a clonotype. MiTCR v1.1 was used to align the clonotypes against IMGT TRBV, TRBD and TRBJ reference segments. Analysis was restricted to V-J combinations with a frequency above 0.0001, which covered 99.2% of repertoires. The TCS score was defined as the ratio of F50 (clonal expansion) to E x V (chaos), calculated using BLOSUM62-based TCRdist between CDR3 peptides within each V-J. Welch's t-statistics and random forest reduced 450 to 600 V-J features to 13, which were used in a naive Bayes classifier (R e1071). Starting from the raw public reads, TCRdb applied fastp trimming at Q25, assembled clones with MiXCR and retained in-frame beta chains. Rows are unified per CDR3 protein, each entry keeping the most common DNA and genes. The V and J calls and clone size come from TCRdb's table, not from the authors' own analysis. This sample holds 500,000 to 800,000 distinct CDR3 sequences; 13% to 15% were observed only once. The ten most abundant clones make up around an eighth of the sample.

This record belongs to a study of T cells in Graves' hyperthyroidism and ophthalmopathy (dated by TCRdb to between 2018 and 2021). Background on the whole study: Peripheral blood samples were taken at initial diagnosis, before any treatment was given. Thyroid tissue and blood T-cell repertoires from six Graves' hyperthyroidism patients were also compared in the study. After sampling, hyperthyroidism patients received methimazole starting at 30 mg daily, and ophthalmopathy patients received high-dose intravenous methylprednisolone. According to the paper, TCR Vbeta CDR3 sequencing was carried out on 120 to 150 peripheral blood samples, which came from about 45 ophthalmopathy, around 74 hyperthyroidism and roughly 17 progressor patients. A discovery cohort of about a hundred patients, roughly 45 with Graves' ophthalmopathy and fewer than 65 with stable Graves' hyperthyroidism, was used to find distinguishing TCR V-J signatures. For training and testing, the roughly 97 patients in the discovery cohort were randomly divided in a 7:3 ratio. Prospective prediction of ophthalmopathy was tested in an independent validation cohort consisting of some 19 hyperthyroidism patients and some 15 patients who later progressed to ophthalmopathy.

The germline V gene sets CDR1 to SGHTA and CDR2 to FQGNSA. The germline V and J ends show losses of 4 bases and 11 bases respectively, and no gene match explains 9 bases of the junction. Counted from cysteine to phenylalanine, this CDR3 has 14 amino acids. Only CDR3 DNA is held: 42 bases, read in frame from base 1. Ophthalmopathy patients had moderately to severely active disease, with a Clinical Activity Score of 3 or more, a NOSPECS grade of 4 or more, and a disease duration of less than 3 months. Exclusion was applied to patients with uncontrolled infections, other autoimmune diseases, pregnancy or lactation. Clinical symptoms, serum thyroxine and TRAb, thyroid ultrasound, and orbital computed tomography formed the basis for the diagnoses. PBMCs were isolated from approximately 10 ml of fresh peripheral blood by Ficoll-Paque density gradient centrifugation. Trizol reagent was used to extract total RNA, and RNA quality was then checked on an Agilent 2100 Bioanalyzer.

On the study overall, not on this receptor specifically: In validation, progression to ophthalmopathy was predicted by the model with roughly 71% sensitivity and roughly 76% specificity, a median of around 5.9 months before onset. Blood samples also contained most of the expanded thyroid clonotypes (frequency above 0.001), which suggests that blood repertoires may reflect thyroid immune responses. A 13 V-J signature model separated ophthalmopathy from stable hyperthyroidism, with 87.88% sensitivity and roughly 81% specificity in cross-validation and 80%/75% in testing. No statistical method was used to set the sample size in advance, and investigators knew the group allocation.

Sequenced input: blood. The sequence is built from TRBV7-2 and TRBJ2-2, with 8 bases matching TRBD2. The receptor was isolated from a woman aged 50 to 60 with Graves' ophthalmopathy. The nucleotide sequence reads TGTGCCAGCAGCTCCCTTCGGGAGGGCCCAGAGCTGTTTTTT. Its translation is CASSSLREGPELFF.